The 25 T cell receptor beta chains below were found in one sample sequenced in a study of CD4 T cells in relation to SARS-CoV-2 and coronaviruses. These receptors' targets are unknown. The unexposed donors gave CD4+ T cells in about 2010-2019, prior to COVID-19. Isolation of CD4+ T cells took place after 10 days in culture. Assay: immunoSEQ multiplex PCR; the TCRdb copy retains only in-frame clones and omits some. The sample records about 22,000 clones, 66% being singletons. Input material: CD4+ T cells from PBMCs, cultured in vitro. These receptors came from a human donor in good health.

This sequence joins TRBV7-2 and TRBJ2-2; 8 nucleotides line up with TRBD1. The trim removed 5 bases at V and 1 base at J, leaving 3 bases unmatched. Germline CDR1 and CDR2: SGHTA and FQGNSA. This CDR3 contains 15 residues. DNA for the CDR3: TGTGCCAGCAGCAGGGGGACAGGGAACACCGGGGAGCTGTTTTTT. Residues: CASSRGTGNTGELFF.

The chain uses TRBV4-3 and TRBJ2-1; perhaps TRBD1 as D (5 bases). The CDR3 sequence is 16 residues long. The V gene lost 1 base and the J gene lost 5 bases, with 15 bases spanning the gap. Germline V gene sequence: CDR1 LGHNA, CDR2 YSLEER. Here the CDR3 reads CASSQGVQGSHNEQFF. The CDR3 coding sequence is TGCGCCAGCAGCCAAGGTGTGCAGGGATCCCACAATGAGCAGTTCTTC.

The table lists this clone with a few counts. Relative to the germline gene, one junction end is altered; a read error may explain this. The chain combines TRBV7-9 with TRBJ2-7, with a possible D match to TRBD1 (5 bases). The CDR3 totals 11 residues. Germline CDR1 is SEHNR and CDR2 is FQNEAQ (reference sequence). CDR3 DNA sequence: TGTGCCAGCGGTCGGACATTGGAATTTCACTTC. Protein sequence: CASGRTLEFHF.

V gene TRBV7-7 combines with J gene TRBJ1-4; D gene uncertain. Germline CDR1 is SSHAT and CDR2 is FNYEAQ (reference sequence). The CDR3 extends over 13 amino acids. CDR3 loop: CASSLGINEKLFF. The CDR3 DNA follows: TGTGCTAGCTCCCTAGGGATTAATGAAAAACTGTTTTTT.

This clone came up a few times. This rearrangement joins TRBV3-1 (or the pseudogene TRBV3-2) to TRBJ1-3; D uncertain. The CDR3 contains 17 residues. The germline CDR1 and CDR2 sequences are LGHDT and YNNKEL (reference sequence). V shed 3 bases and J shed 1 base, with 16 bases lying between them. This CDR3 is CASSHGGAPKSGNTIYF. The DNA of the CDR3 is TGTGCCAGCAGCCATGGTGGCGCCCCGAAGTCTGGAAACACCATATATTTT.

V is TRBV5-4 and J is TRBJ2-7; D uncertain. Trimming stripped 0 bases from V and 4 bases from J, with 2 bases between. The CDR3 runs 11 residues. Germline CDR1 and CDR2: SGHNT and YYREEE (reference sequence). The CDR3 protein is CASSLGYEQYF. In DNA, the CDR3 is TGTGCCAGCAGCTTGGGGTACGAGCAGTACTTC.

The V call is TRBV10-2, the J call TRBJ2-2; the match to TRBD1 covers 10 bases. With 3 bases clipped from V and 6 bases from J, the junction kept 7 bases outside the gene matches. Germline CDR1 WSHSY, CDR2 SAAADI. The CDR3 runs to 16 residues. Here the CDR3 reads CASSDPGTGVAGELFF. DNA of the CDR3: TGCGCCAGCAGTGACCCCGGGACAGGGGTGGCCGGGGAGCTGTTTTTT.

In its sample, this clone was seen a few times. The chain joins TRBV5-1 to TRBJ1-1; perhaps TRBD1 as D (5 bases). Germline V gene lookup returns CDR1 SGHRS and CDR2 YFSETQ. V shed 3 bases and J shed 5 bases, with 8 bases lying between them. The CDR3 has 12 residues. This CDR3 reads CASSWDRTEAFF. CDR3 bases: TGCGCCAGCAGCTGGGACCGGACTGAAGCTTTCTTT.

The chain links TRBV7-2 to TRBJ2-2; D might be TRBD1 (6 bases). The germline CDR1 and CDR2 sequences are SGHTA and FQGNSA. The CDR3 is 18 amino acids. V shed 4 bases and J shed 3 bases, with 21 bases lying between them. CDR3 sequence reads: CASSSVAQGFYDTGELFF. CDR3 DNA sequence: TGTGCCAGCAGCTCAGTAGCCCAGGGGTTTTATGACACCGGGGAGCTGTTTTTT.

This clone is categorized as large (0.1 to 1%). V and J are TRBV5-1 and TRBJ1-2; 7 positions match TRBD1. The CDR3 extends over 13 amino acids. With 2 bases clipped from V and 8 bases from J, the junction kept 6 bases outside the gene matches. From germline, CDR1 is SGHRS and CDR2 YFSETQ. CDR3 residues: CASSLRQGGGYTF. The CDR3 nucleotides are TGCGCCAGCAGCTTACGACAGGGAGGGGGCTACACCTTC.

The CDR3 region has the DNA TGTGCCAGCAGCAGAAGACAGGGGAACTCTGGGGCCAACGTCCTGACTTTC. Translated: CASSRRQGNSGANVLTF. The V gene is TRBV7-9, the J gene TRBJ2-6, with TRBD1 identical over 8 bases. This CDR3 is built from 17 residues. After removal of 5 bases from V and 0 bases from J, the junction contained 6 bases not matched to a gene. CDR1 and CDR2 (germline): SEHNR, FQNEAQ (reference sequence).

CDR3 sequence (DNA): TGTGCCAGCAGCGTAGGGGTCACAACCTACGAGCAGTACTTC. This gives the protein CASSVGVTTYEQYF. The chain employs TRBV9 and TRBJ2-7; D gene unclear. The CDR3 is made up of 14 amino acids. Germline CDR1 reads SGDLS; CDR2 reads YYNGEE. Between the trimmed V and J ends, which lost 0 bases and 2 bases, there was a span of 9 bases. Full variable domain (outside the CDR3, taken from reference TRBV9 and TRBJ2-7): DSGVTQTPKHLITATGQRVTLRCSPRSGDLSVYWYQQSLDQGLQFLIQYYNGEERAKGNILERFSAQQFPDLHSELNLSSLELGDSALYFCASSVGVTTYEQYFGPGTRLTVT.

The J gene is TRBJ1-5, the V gene TRBV18; a weak D match, TRBD1 (6 bases). V was trimmed by 3 bases and J by 2 bases, leaving 11 bases between them. Germline CDR1 reads KGHSH; CDR2 reads LQKENI. The CDR3 runs 15 residues. Here the CDR3 reads CASSPERGGNQPQHF. The CDR3 nucleotides are TGTGCCAGCTCACCCGAGAGGGGGGGCAATCAGCCCCAGCATTTT.

V usage is TRBV5-5 and J usage is TRBJ2-6; 10 bases are a match to TRBD1. The CDR3 extends over 17 amino acids. J lost 0 bases, V lost 5 bases, and 5 bases had no gene match. Germline-derived CDR1 and CDR2 are SGHKS and YYEKEE (reference sequence). For the CDR3, the DNA is TGTGCCAGCAGTCCGGGACAGGGGAGCTCTGGGGCCAACGTCCTGACTTTC. Amino acid sequence: CASSPGQGSSGANVLTF.

This sequence joins TRBV10-2 and TRBJ1-1; D not resolved. Germline V gives CDR1 WSHSY, CDR2 SAAADI. Between the trimmed V and J ends, which lost 6 bases and 0 bases, there was a span of 8 bases. The CDR3 runs to 13 residues. CDR3 sequence reads: CASSRLMNTEAFF. The CDR3 nucleotides are TGCGCCAGCAGCAGACTAATGAACACTGAAGCTTTCTTT.

The chain combines TRBV7-2 with TRBJ2-7; TRBD1 might be the D (6 bases). There are 12 residues in the CDR3. V was cut by 5 bases and J by 3 bases, with 8 bases left in between. Germline CDR1 reads SGHTA; CDR2 reads FQGNSA. The CDR3 loop reads CASSRDNYEQYF. For the CDR3, the DNA is TGTGCCAGCAGCCGGGACAACTACGAGCAGTACTTC.

The chain carries TRBV4-3 and TRBJ2-7, with D tentatively TRBD2 (7 bases). Germline CDR1 and CDR2: LGHNA and YSLEER. Trimming removed 4 bases from V and 2 bases from J, with 15 bases in between. The CDR3 has 15 amino acids. The CDR3 loop is CASSREGDNTYEQYF. Written as DNA, the CDR3 is TGCGCCAGCAGCCGGGAGGGGGACAACACCTACGAGCAGTACTTC.

This clone was seen a handful of times. The chain is built from TRBV6-6 and TRBJ2-7; 8 bases fit TRBD1. From germline, CDR1 is MNHNY and CDR2 SVGAGI (reference sequence). J gave up 6 bases and V 5 bases, and 12 bases lay outside the gene matches. This CDR3 has 15 residues. In DNA, the CDR3 is TGTGCCAGCAGTCCAACCCAGGGGGCGCCGGGCGAGCAGTACTTC. Translation: CASSPTQGAPGEQYF.

V gene TRBV7-9 combines with J gene TRBJ1-1; D gene ambiguous. Trimming took off 4 bases at V and 3 bases at J, with 15 bases between the two ends. This CDR3 is 15 amino acids long. From germline, CDR1 is SEHNR and CDR2 FQNEAQ (reference sequence). The CDR3 here is CASSSAPQGHTEAFF. CDR3 nucleotides: TGTGCCAGCAGCTCCGCCCCCCAAGGTCACACTGAAGCTTTCTTT.

This chain joins TRBV29-1 and TRBJ2-5; D is ambiguous. This CDR3 is built from 11 residues. Trimming removed 6 bases from V and 2 bases from J, with 7 bases in between. Germline-derived CDR1 and CDR2 are SQVTM and ANQGSEA. The CDR3 nucleotides read TGCAGCGTACGGAGTCAAGAGACCCAGTACTTC. It specifies CSVRSQETQYF.

The J gene is TRBJ1-1, the V gene TRBV5-1; no reliable D call. The germline V gene has CDR1 SGHRS and CDR2 YFSETQ. The CDR3 totals 16 residues. Trimming took off 5 bases at V and 4 bases at J, with 21 bases between the two ends. As DNA, the CDR3 is TGCGCCAGCAGTAGCACCCCCGGACCGGCGGGCACTGAAGCTTTCTTT. Encoded protein: CASSSTPGPAGTEAFF.

The CDR3 loop reads CASSATRTGDYEQYF. Written as DNA, the CDR3 is TGTGCCAGCAGCGCCACACGGACAGGTGACTACGAGCAGTACTTC. The V and J genes are TRBV7-6 and TRBJ2-7, with 7 bases that match TRBD1. This CDR3 is built from 15 residues. J lost 3 bases, V lost 5 bases, and 10 bases had no gene match. From germline, CDR1 is SGHVS and CDR2 FNYEAQ.

This clone showed up just a few times. The V call is TRBV27, the J call TRBJ2-1, with 11 bases fitting TRBD2. The germline V gene has CDR1 MNHEY and CDR2 SMNVEV (reference sequence). J gave up 5 bases and V 7 bases, and 1 base lay outside the gene matches. This CDR3 region has 13 residues. The CDR3 coding sequence is TGTGCCAGCAAACTAGCGGGAGACAATGAGCAGTTCTTC. Residues: CASKLAGDNEQFF.

The chain employs TRBV2 and TRBJ2-1, with 10 bases fitting TRBD1. With V trimmed by 7 bases and J by 4 bases, 10 bases remained unmatched. The CDR3 spans 16 residues. Germline CDR1 and CDR2: SNHLY and FYNNEI. The CDR3 nucleotides are TGTGCCAGCACTTGGCACCGGGACAGGGGTTACAATGAGCAGTTCTTC. Its protein is CASTWHRDRGYNEQFF.

The chain employs TRBV11-2 and TRBJ1-2; TRBD1 aligns across 7 bases. With 1 base clipped from V and 5 bases from J, the junction kept 1 base outside the gene matches. CDR1 is SGHAT and CDR2 is FQNNGV in the germline V gene. The CDR3 loop spans 13 amino acids. The CDR3 region has the DNA TGTGCCAGCAGCTTAGGACAGGGTTATGGCTACACCTTC. It is translated as CASSLGQGYGYTF.